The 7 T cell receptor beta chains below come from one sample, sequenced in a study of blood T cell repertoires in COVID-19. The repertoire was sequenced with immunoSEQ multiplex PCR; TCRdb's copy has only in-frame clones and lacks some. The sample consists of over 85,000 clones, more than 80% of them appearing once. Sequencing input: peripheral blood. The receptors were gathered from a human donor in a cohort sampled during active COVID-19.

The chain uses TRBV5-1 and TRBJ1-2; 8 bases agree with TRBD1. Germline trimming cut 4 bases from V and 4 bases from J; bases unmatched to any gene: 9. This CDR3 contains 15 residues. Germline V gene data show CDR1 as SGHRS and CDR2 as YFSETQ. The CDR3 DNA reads TGCGCCAGCAGCCCAGGGACAGGCCCCCCCTATGGCTACACCTTC. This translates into CASSPGTGPPYGYTF.

The CDR3 region is CATQRVLAGGAFYNEQFF. CDR3 in DNA: TGTGCCACCCAGCGAGTCCTAGCGGGGGGTGCTTTCTACAATGAGCAGTTCTTC. The chain recombines TRBV19 with TRBJ2-1; 11 bases agree with TRBD2. The trim removed 10 bases at V and 3 bases at J, leaving 17 bases unmatched. The length of the CDR3 is 18 residues. Looked up from germline, CDR1 is LNHDA and CDR2 is SQIVND (reference sequence).

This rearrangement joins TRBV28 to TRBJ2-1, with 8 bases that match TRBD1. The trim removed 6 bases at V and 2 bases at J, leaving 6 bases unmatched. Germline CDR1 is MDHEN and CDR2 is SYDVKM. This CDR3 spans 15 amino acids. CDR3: CASSYLDRAYNEQFF. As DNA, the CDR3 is TGTGCCAGCAGCTACCTGGACAGGGCCTACAATGAGCAGTTCTTC.

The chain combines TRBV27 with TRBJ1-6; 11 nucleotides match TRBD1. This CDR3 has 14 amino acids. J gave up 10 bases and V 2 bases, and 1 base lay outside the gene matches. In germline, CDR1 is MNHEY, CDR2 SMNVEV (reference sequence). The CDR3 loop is CASSLGTGGSPLHF. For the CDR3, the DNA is TGTGCCAGCAGTTTAGGGACAGGGGGATCACCCCTCCACTTT.

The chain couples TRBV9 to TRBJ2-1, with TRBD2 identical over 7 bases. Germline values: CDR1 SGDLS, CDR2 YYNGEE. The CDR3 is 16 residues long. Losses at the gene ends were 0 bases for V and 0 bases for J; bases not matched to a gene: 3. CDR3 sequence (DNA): TGTGCCAGCAGCGTAGAAGGCGGGGGCTCCTACAATGAGCAGTTCTTC. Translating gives CASSVEGGGSYNEQFF.

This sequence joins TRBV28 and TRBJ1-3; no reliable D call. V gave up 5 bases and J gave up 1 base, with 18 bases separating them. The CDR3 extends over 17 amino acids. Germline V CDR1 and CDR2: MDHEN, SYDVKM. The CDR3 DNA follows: TGTGCCAGCAGTCCTGGCCTGGGCAGCCAATCTGGAAACACCATATATTTT. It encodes CASSPGLGSQSGNTIYF.

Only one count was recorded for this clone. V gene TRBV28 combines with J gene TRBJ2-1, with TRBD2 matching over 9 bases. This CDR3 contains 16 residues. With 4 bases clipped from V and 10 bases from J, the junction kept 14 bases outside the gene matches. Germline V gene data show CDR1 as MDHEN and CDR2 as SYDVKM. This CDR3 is CASSYFGTSRAQEQFF. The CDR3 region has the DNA TGTGCCAGCAGTTACTTCGGGACTAGCAGAGCCCAGGAGCAGTTCTTC.